The clone carrying this T cell receptor (beta chain) has only a few counts. Antigen: not known. The data derive from a study of beta chain features in type 1 diabetes. Whole-study findings and limits: VDJ junctions in type 1 diabetes patients carried more deletions and fewer insertions. Unsettled here was the matter of whether HLA type influences TCRB rearrangement. When Type 1 diabetes patients were examined, their TCRB CDR3s proved moderately but significantly shorter in all four CD4+ subsets.

The authors reverse transcribed all of the isolated RNA, so sequencing captured expressed TCRB transcripts. Deep immunoSEQ sequencing covered naive, central memory and regulatory T cell samples. This table comes from immunoSEQ multiplex PCR, and its TCRdb copy is limited to in-frame clones, with some not included. Among around 710,000 clones listed, around 12% were seen once. The V gene lost 4 bases and the J gene lost 5 bases, with 11 bases spanning the gap. The CDR3 sequence is 12 residues long. Germline V CDR1 and CDR2: SQVTM, ANQGSEA. A single heparinised blood sample, averaging roughly 0.11 L, was obtained per donor.

This clonotype originated in a man aged 25-40 years with type 1 diabetes. Material: naive CD4+ T cells from blood. The chain carries TRBV29-1 and TRBJ2-5; D might be TRBD2 (5 bases). This CDR3 reads CSVGPSPETQYF. The CDR3 DNA is TGCAGCGTTGGTCCTAGCCCCGAGACCCAGTACTTC.